This record looks at one TCR beta chain sequence and its context. The source of the sample is a study of T-cell reconstitution after alpha-beta-depleted transplantation in children. CDR1 DFQATT and CDR2 SNEGSKA come from the germline V gene (reference sequence). J gave up 7 bases and V 5 bases, and 4 bases lay outside the gene matches. CDR3 length equals 12 residues. The library targeted TCRbeta and was prepared with unique molecular identifiers. Each CDR3 protein gets one entry after TCRdb re-called the PCR reads with MiXCR. The sample yields some 590,000 distinct CDR3 sequences, roughly a tenth seen once.

The sequencing here drew on PBMCs from the stem cell graft donor, taken from the stem cell graft. This sequence was found in a human donor who donated a stem cell graft to a child with acute myeloid leukemia. V gene TRBV20-1 combines with J gene TRBJ2-1, with 8 bases aligning to TRBD2. For the CDR3, the DNA is TGCAGTGCTGGCCGGGGGGGGAATGAGCAGTTCTTC. Its translation: CSAGRGGNEQFF.